The present T cell receptor beta chain was sequenced within a study of identifying expanded T cells in peripheral blood. Findings of the study overall: Over approximately two and four weeks, about 15 and 18 clones changed, versus around 1.3 between replicates. Variance in clone template counts between approximately two-week samples significantly increased with total template count across all healthy donors.

Generated by immunoSEQ multiplex PCR, the TCRdb table keeps only in-frame clones and is missing some. This table has 80,000 to 90,000 clones, roughly 86% appearing once. On this clone itself: The target antigen is unknown.

During the collection period, no donor immune events like infections were recorded. The CDR3 is made up of 14 amino acids. Germline V CDR1 and CDR2: LNHDA, SQIVND (reference sequence). Between the trimmed V and J ends, which lost 2 bases and 16 bases, there was a span of 18 bases. The V call is TRBV19, the J call TRBJ1-6; possible D gene TRBD1, 5 bases. The receptor was isolated from a person aged 18 to 75 in good health. Material for sequencing was blood. CDR3 coding DNA: TGTGCCAGTAGTATATACCCGACAGCCCAGGGTCTCCACTTT. It translates to CASSIYPTAQGLHF.